This T cell receptor (beta chain) is drawn from a study of blood T cell repertoires in COVID-19. The method was immunoSEQ multiplex PCR; TCRdb's version includes in-frame clones alone and lacks a portion of them. This table has 490,000 or so clones, 75% to 90% appearing once. The clonotype comes from a woman in her fifties or sixties who had recovered from COVID-19. Sequenced sample: PBMCs or T cells enriched from blood (not recorded which).

The CDR3 sequence is CASSLTPRGGDYNSPLHF. The CDR3 DNA reads TGTGCCAGCAGCCTTACCCCAAGGGGAGGTGACTATAATTCACCCCTCCACTTT. This rearrangement joins TRBV9 to TRBJ1-6, with D perhaps matching TRBD1 (5 bases). Per the germline V gene, CDR1 is SGDLS and CDR2 is YYNGEE. This CDR3 comprises 18 residues. With 4 bases removed from V and 3 bases from J, the gap between germline ends came to 20 bases.